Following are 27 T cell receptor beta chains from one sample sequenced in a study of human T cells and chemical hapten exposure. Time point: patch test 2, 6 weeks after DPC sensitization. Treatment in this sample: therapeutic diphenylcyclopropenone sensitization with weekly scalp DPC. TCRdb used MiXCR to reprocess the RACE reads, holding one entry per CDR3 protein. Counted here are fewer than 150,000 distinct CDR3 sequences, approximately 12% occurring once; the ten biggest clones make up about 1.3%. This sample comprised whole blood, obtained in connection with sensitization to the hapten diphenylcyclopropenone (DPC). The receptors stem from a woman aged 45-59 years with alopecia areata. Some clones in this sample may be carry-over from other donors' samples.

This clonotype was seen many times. The CDR3: CASSSEGGYTGELFF. In nucleotides, the CDR3 is TGTGCCAGCAGCTCAGAGGGGGGGTACACCGGGGAGCTGTTTTTT. V and J are TRBV7-2 and TRBJ2-2, with D tentatively TRBD2 (7 bases). Trimming pared 4 bases from V and 3 bases from J, leaving 12 bases between. Germline assignment: CDR1 SGHTA and CDR2 FQGNSA. The CDR3 spans 15 residues.

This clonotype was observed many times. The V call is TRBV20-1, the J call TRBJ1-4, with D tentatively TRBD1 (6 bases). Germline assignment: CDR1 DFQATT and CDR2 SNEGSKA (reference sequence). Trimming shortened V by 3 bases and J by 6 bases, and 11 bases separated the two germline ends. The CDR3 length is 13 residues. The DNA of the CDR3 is TGCAGTGCTAGCTCACAGGGATATGAAAAACTGTTTTTT. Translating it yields CSASSQGYEKLFF.

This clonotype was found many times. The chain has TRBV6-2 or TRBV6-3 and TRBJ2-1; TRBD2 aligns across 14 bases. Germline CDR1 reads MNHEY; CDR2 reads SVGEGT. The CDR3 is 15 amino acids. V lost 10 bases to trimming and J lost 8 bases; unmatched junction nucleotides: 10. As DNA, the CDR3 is TGTGCCACCTCGGGACTAGCGGGAGTAAGAGATGAGCAGTTCTTC. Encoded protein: CATSGLAGVRDEQFF.

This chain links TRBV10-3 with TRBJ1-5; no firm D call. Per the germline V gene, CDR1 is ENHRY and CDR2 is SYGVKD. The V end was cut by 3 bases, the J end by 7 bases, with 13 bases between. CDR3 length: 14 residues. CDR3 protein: CAISDPGSPQPQHF. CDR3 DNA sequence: TGTGCCATCAGTGACCCTGGCAGCCCGCAGCCCCAGCATTTT.

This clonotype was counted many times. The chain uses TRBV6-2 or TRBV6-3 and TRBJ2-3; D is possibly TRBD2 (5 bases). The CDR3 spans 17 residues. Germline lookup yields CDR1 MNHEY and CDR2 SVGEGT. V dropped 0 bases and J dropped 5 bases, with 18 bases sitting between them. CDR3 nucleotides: TGTGCCAGCAGTTACTCCCCATCTGGCGGGTTCCGAGATACGCAGTATTTT. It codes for CASSYSPSGGFRDTQYF.

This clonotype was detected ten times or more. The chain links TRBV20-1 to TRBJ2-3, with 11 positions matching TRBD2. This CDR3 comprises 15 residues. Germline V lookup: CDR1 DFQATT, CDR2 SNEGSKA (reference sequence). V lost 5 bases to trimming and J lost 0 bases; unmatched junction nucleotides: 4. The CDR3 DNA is TGCAGTGCTCCCCGGACTAGCGGGAGCACAGATACGCAGTATTTT. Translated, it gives CSAPRTSGSTDTQYF.

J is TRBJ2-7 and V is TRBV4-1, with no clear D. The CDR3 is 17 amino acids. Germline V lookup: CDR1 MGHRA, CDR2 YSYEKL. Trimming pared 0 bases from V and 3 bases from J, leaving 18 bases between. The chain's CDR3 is CASSQDPAGAQSYEQYF. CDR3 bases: TGCGCCAGCAGCCAAGATCCCGCCGGTGCACAGAGCTACGAGCAGTACTTC.

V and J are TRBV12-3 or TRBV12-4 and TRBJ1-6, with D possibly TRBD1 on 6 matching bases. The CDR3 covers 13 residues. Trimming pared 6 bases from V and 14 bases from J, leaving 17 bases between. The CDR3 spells CASSAQGQRTLHF. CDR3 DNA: TGTGCCAGCAGCGCACAGGGCCAGAGAACCCTCCACTTT.

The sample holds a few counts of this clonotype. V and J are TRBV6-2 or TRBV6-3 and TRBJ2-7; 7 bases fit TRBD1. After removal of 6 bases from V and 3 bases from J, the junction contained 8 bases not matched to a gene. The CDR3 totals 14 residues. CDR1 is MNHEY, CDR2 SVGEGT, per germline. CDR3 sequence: CASRLDRVHYEQYF. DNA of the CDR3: TGTGCCAGCAGATTAGACAGGGTCCACTACGAGCAGTACTTC.

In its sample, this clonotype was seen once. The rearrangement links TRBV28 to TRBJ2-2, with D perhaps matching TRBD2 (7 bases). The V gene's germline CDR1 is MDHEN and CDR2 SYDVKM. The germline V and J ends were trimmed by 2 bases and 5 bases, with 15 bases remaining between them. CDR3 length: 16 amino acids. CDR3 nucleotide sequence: TGTGCCAGCAGTTTACGGGGGGCACGAGTGACCGGGGAGCTGTTTTTT. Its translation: CASSLRGARVTGELFF.

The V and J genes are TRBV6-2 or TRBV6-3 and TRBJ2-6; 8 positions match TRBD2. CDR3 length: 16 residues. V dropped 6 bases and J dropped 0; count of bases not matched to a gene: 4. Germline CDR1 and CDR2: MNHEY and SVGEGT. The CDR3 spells CASRPGTSSGANVLTF. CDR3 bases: TGTGCCAGCAGGCCCGGGACTAGCTCTGGGGCCAACGTCCTGACTTTC.

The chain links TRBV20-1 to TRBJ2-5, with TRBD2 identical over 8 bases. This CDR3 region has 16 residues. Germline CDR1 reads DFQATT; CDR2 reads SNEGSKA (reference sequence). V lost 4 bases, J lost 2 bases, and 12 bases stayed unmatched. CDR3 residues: CSAIPLAAGGQETQYF. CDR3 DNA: TGCAGTGCTATCCCGTTGGCGGCGGGAGGACAAGAGACCCAGTACTTC.

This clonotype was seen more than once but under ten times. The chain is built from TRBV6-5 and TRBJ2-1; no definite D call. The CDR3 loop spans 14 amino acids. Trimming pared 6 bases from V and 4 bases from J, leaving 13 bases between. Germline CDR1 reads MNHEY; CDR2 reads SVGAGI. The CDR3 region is CASSPARAYNEQFF. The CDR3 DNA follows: TGTGCCAGCAGCCCCGCAAGGGCTTACAATGAGCAGTTCTTC.

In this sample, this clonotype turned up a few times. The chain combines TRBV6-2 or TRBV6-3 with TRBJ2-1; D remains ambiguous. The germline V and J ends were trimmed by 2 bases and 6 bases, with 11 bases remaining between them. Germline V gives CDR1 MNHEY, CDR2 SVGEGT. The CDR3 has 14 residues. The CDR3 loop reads CASSYSPKANEQFF. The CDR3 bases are TGTGCCAGCAGTTACAGCCCCAAAGCCAATGAGCAGTTCTTC.

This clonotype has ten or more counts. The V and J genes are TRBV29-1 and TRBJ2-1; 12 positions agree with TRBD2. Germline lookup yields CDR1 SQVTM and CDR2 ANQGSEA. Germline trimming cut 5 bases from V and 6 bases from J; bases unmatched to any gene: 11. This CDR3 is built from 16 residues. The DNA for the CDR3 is TGCAGCGTTCCGACGCTAGCGGGAGGGCGGGGCAATGAGCAGTTCTTC. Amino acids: CSVPTLAGGRGNEQFF.

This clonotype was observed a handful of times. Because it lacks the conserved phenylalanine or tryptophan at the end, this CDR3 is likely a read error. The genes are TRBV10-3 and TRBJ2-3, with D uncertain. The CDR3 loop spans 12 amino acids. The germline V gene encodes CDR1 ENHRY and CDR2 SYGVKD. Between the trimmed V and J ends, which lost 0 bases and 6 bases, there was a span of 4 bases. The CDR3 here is CAISESLDTQYL. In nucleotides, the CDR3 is TGTGCCATCAGTGAGTCCCTGGATACGCAGTATTTA.

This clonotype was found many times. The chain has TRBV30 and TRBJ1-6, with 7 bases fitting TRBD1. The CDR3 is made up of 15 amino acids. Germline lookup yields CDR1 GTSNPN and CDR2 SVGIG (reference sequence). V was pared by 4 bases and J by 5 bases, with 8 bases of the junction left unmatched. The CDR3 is CAWKGQNLDNSPLHF. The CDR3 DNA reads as TGTGCCTGGAAGGGACAGAACTTAGATAATTCACCCCTCCACTTT.

The CDR3 is CASSLEVGGGAGELFF. DNA of the CDR3: TGCGCCAGCAGCTTGGAGGTGGGAGGAGGTGCCGGGGAGCTGTTTTTT. This chain connects TRBV5-1 to TRBJ2-2; a weak D match, TRBD2 (6 bases). V dropped 0 bases and J dropped 6 bases, with 15 bases sitting between them. CDR1 is SGHRS, CDR2 YFSETQ, per germline. CDR3 length: 16 amino acids.

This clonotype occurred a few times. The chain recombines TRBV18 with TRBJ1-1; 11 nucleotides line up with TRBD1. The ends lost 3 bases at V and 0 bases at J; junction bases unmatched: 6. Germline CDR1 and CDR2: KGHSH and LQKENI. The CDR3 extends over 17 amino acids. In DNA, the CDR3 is TGTGCCAGCTCACCGGGGGACAGGGGGAGTGTGAACACTGAAGCTTTCTTT. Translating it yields CASSPGDRGSVNTEAFF.

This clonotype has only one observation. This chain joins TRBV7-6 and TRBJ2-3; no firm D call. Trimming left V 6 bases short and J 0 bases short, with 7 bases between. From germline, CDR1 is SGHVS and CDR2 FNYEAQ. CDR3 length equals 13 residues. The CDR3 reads CASRPESTDTQYF. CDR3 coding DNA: TGTGCCAGCAGGCCAGAGAGCACAGATACGCAGTATTTT.

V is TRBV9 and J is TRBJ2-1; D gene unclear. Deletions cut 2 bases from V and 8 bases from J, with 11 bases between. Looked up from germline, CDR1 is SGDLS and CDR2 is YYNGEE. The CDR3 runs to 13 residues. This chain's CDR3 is CASSVHVWDEQFF. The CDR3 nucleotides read TGTGCCAGCAGCGTGCATGTCTGGGATGAGCAGTTCTTC. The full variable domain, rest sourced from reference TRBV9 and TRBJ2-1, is DSGVTQTPKHLITATGQRVTLRCSPRSGDLSVYWYQQSLDQGLQFLIQYYNGEERAKGNILERFSAQQFPDLHSELNLSSLELGDSALYFCASSVHVWDEQFFGPGTRLTVL.

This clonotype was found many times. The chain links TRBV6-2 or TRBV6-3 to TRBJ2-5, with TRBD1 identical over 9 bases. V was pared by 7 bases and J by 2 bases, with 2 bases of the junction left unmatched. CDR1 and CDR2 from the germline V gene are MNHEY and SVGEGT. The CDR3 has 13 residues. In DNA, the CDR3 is TGTGCCAGCAACGACAGGGGGCAAGAGACCCAGTACTTC. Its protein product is CASNDRGQETQYF.

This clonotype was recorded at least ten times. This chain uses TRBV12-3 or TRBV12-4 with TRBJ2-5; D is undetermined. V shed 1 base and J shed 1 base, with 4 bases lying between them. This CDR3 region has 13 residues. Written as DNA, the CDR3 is TGTGCCAGCAGTTTAGTCCCCCAAGAGACCCAGTACTTC. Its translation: CASSLVPQETQYF.

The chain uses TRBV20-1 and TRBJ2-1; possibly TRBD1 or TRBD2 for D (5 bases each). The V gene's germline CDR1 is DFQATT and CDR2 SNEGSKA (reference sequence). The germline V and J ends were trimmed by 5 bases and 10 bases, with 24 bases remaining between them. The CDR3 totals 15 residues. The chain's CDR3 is CSALPGADGSHEQFF. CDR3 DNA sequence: TGCAGTGCTCTCCCCGGGGCAGACGGATCCCACGAGCAGTTCTTC.

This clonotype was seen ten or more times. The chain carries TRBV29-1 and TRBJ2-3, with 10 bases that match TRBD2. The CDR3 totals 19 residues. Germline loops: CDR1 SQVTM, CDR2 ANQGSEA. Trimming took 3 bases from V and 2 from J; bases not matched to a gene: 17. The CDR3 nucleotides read TGCAGCGTTGACGGAGCTAGCGGGAGTGGGGGGTTGTCCACAGATACGCAGTATTTT. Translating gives CSVDGASGSGGLSTDTQYF.

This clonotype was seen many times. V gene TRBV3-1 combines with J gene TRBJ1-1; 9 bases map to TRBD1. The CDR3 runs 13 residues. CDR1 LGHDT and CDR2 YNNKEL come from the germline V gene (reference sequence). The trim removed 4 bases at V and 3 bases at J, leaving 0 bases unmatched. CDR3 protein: CASSRTGDTEAFF. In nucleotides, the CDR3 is TGTGCCAGCAGCCGGACAGGGGACACTGAAGCTTTCTTT.

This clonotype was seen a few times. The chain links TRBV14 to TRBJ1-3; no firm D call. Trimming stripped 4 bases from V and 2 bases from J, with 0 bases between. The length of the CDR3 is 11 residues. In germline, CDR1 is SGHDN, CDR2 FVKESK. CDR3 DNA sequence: TGTGCCAGCAGCCCTGGAAACACCATATATTTT. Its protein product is CASSPGNTIYF. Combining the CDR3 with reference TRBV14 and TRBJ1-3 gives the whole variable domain EAGVTQFPSHSVIEKGQTVTLRCDPISGHDNLYWYRRVMGKEIKFLLHFVKESKQDESGMPNNRFLAERTGGTYSTLKVQPAELEDSGVYFCASSPGNTIYFGEGSWLTVV.